Each of the 10 T cell receptor beta chains below was sequenced from the same sample in a study of cytomegalovirus exposure and HLA in healthy donors. PCR primers comprised 60 Vbeta and 13 Jbeta primers. Assay: immunoSEQ multiplex PCR; the TCRdb copy retains only in-frame clones and omits some. The top ten clones hold roughly 16% of a sample with more than 85,000 clones, roughly 70% of them seen once. The material sequenced was PBMCs. The receptors here all came from a woman aged 50 to 60 in good health and CMV-seropositive.

For the CDR3, the DNA is TGTGCCAGCAGCTTAGTGGGGACTAGAAATGAGCAGTTCTTC. Its protein product is CASSLVGTRNEQFF. J is TRBJ2-1 and V is TRBV7-2, with 8 bases matching TRBD2. The germline V gene has CDR1 SGHTA and CDR2 FQGNSA. With 1 base clipped from V and 7 bases from J, the junction kept 3 bases outside the gene matches. This CDR3 region has 14 residues.

The J gene is TRBJ1-4, the V gene TRBV13; D remains unclear. Deletions cut 0 bases from V and 5 bases from J, with 10 bases between. CDR1 is PRHDT, CDR2 FYEKMQ, per germline (reference sequence). The CDR3 covers 15 residues. CDR3 sequence: CASSLGLVQNEKLFF. The CDR3 bases are TGTGCCAGCAGCTTAGGCCTAGTTCAAAATGAAAAACTGTTTTTT.

The V gene is TRBV28, the J gene TRBJ2-1; 7 bases are shared with TRBD1. From germline, CDR1 is MDHEN and CDR2 SYDVKM. The CDR3 loop spans 15 amino acids. V was clipped by 5 bases and J by 2 bases; unmatched bases: 6. CDR3 residues: CASSSHRGPYNEQFF. As DNA, the CDR3 is TGTGCCAGCAGTAGCCACAGGGGACCCTACAATGAGCAGTTCTTC.

V gene TRBV10-1 combines with J gene TRBJ2-1, with D possibly TRBD1 on 6 matching bases. Trimming pared 4 bases from V and 2 bases from J, leaving 6 bases between. Germline V gene lookup returns CDR1 WNHNN and CDR2 SYGVQD (reference sequence). This CDR3 has 13 amino acids. CDR3 sequence: CASSGDTYNEQFF. DNA for the CDR3: TGCGCCAGCAGTGGGGACACCTACAATGAGCAGTTCTTC.

J is TRBJ1-4 and V is TRBV7-8; 7 positions agree with TRBD1. V lost 5 bases, J lost 7 bases, and 13 bases stayed unmatched. Germline values: CDR1 SGHVS, CDR2 FQNEAQ. This CDR3 comprises 16 residues. The CDR3 DNA sequence: TGTGCCAGCAGCCCGCTCCGTAGGGGGCTTGTTGAAAAACTGTTTTTT. This translates into CASSPLRRGLVEKLFF.

The chain joins TRBV28 to TRBJ1-2; 7 positions match TRBD1. V shed 6 bases and J 3 bases; nucleotides not matched to a gene: 10. Germline V CDR1 and CDR2: MDHEN, SYDVKM. The CDR3 has 15 amino acids. CDR3 bases: TGTGCCAGCAGACTGGCCCTACAGGGGTACTATGGCTACACCTTC. It encodes CASRLALQGYYGYTF.

The chain carries TRBV27 and TRBJ2-7, with a weak D call TRBD1 (8 bases). The CDR3 is made up of 16 amino acids. Trimming left V 6 bases short and J 3 bases short, with 21 bases between. The V gene's germline CDR1 is MNHEY and CDR2 SMNVEV (reference sequence). CDR3 loop: CASSRAGPTGGYEQYF. CDR3 sequence (DNA): TGTGCCAGCAGCCGAGCGGGGCCCACAGGGGGCTACGAGCAGTACTTC.

This chain connects TRBV28 to TRBJ1-3, with D possibly TRBD1 on 5 matching bases. This CDR3 comprises 15 residues. V was pared by 3 bases and J by 0 bases, with 9 bases between. From germline, CDR1 is MDHEN and CDR2 SYDVKM. The CDR3 DNA sequence: TGTGCCAGCAGTTTGGGGGGTATCTCTGGAAACACCATATATTTT. Amino acid sequence: CASSLGGISGNTIYF.

V is TRBV7-6 and J is TRBJ2-1, with D unresolved. This CDR3 is built from 11 residues. Germline V gene data show CDR1 as SGHVS and CDR2 as FNYEAQ. V lost 5 bases and J lost 7, with 6 bases in between. CDR3 coding DNA: TGTGCCAGCAGCCCCGCGAATGAGCAGTTCTTC. It translates to CASSPANEQFF.

CDR3 sequence reads: CASSALGSRNQPQHF. For the CDR3, the DNA is TGTGCCAGTAGTGCTCTGGGCAGTCGCAATCAGCCCCAGCATTTT. The chain couples TRBV19 to TRBJ1-5; D call uncertain. CDR3 size: 15 residues. Trimming shortened V by 5 bases and J by 2 bases, and 13 bases separated the two germline ends. Germline assignment: CDR1 LNHDA and CDR2 SQIVND (reference sequence).